This entry lists 25 T cell receptor beta chains sequenced from one sample in a study of CD8 T cells in Susac syndrome. With random hexamers, reverse transcription was performed on about 0.5 to 1 ug of RNA. TCRdb re-derived calls from the immunoSEQ multiplex PCR reads in MiXCR, one entry per CDR3 protein. The sample has some 180,000 distinct CDR3 sequences; over 90% are singletons. The sample consisted of CD4+ T cells from PBMCs. These receptors originate from a human donor with Susac syndrome.

The chain is built from TRBV20-1 and TRBJ2-1, with 7 bases identical to TRBD2. Germline CDR1 and CDR2: DFQATT and SNEGSKA (reference sequence). Trimming cost V 3 bases and J 5 bases; bases outside gene matches: 16. The CDR3 extends over 17 amino acids. The CDR3 DNA is TGCAGTGCTAGCGGACTAGTGGGGATGAGGAGCGACAATGAGCAGTTCTTC. It translates to CSASGLVGMRSDNEQFF.

The chain carries TRBV4-1 and TRBJ1-4; D not certain. V was clipped by 0 bases and J by 6 bases, with 11 bases between them. This CDR3 is 15 amino acids long. CDR1 MGHRA and CDR2 YSYEKL come from the germline V gene. CDR3 nucleotides: TGCGCCAGCAGCCAAGATTATTATCAGGATGAAAAACTGTTTTTT. Protein: CASSQDYYQDEKLFF.

The chain couples TRBV20-1 to TRBJ1-6; D possibly corresponds to TRBD1 (6 bases). Germline V gene data show CDR1 as DFQATT and CDR2 as SNEGSKA (reference sequence). CDR3 size: 13 residues. The V end lost 0 bases, the J end lost 9 bases, and 9 bases lay between the germline ends. The CDR3 region has the DNA TGCAGTGCTAGAGAGGGGGCAAGTTCACCCCTCCACTTT. Its translation: CSAREGASSPLHF.

Comment on this clonotype: A read error may produce the germline difference seen at one junction end. The genes are TRBV9 and TRBJ1-3; D is uncertain. The CDR3 is 14 amino acids. Per germline, CDR1 SGDLS and CDR2 YYNGEE. CDR3 sequence reads: CAGSPVLSGNTIYF. CDR3 bases: TGTGCCGGCAGCCCGGTCCTCTCTGGAAACACCATATATTTT.

CDR3 loop: CASSKQNTEAFF. The DNA of the CDR3 is TGTGCCAGCAGCAAGCAGAACACTGAAGCTTTCTTT. The chain links TRBV7-9 to TRBJ1-1; D call uncertain. This CDR3 comprises 12 residues. With 5 bases removed from V and 1 base from J, the gap between germline ends came to 5 bases. The V gene's germline CDR1 is SEHNR and CDR2 FQNEAQ (reference sequence).

This sequence joins TRBV2 and TRBJ2-1, with a weak D call TRBD2 (6 bases). Trimming took off 5 bases at V and 3 bases at J, with 17 bases between the two ends. CDR1 SNHLY and CDR2 FYNNEI come from the germline V gene. The CDR3 has 16 residues. The CDR3 is CASSLGRDPLYNEQFF. The CDR3 DNA is TGTGCCAGCAGTCTAGGGCGGGACCCCCTCTACAATGAGCAGTTCTTC.

The rearrangement joins TRBV15 to TRBJ1-1; no definite D call. The CDR3 contains 14 residues. The germline CDR1 and CDR2 sequences are LNHNV and YYDKDF (reference sequence). With 0 bases removed from V and 1 base from J, the gap between germline ends came to 6 bases. The CDR3 nucleotides read TGTGCCACCAGCAGAGATAAGGGGAACACTGAAGCTTTCTTT. This encodes CATSRDKGNTEAFF.

This chain uses TRBV7-3 with TRBJ2-5, with D tentatively TRBD2 (6 bases). This CDR3 comprises 14 residues. Per the germline V gene, CDR1 is SGHTA and CDR2 is FQGTGA. Trimming removed 3 bases from V and 5 bases from J, with 13 bases in between. The CDR3 region is CASSLLAGIETQYF. The CDR3 DNA follows: TGTGCCAGCAGCTTGCTGGCGGGAATTGAGACCCAGTACTTC.

The chain recombines TRBV12-3 or TRBV12-4 with TRBJ1-2; D remains ambiguous. There are 13 residues in the CDR3. Trimming took 4 bases from V and 4 from J, leaving 10 bases between them. The DNA of the CDR3 is TGTGCCAGCAGTTCAGCTGGCAGCTATGGCTACACCTTC. Protein sequence: CASSSAGSYGYTF.

V and J are TRBV13 and TRBJ2-7; 7 nucleotides agree with TRBD1. In germline, CDR1 is PRHDT, CDR2 FYEKMQ (reference sequence). Trimming took 5 bases from V and 2 from J; bases not matched to a gene: 9. CDR3 length equals 15 residues. The DNA of the CDR3 is TGTGCCAGCAGCCTCAGGGGGTCTAACCCCTACGAGCAGTACTTC. Translated, it gives CASSLRGSNPYEQYF.

The chain recombines TRBV29-1 with TRBJ2-2; tentatively, D is TRBD1 or TRBD2 (5 bases each). Trimming pared 3 bases from V and 5 bases from J, leaving 10 bases between. This CDR3 is built from 13 residues. CDR1 and CDR2 (germline): SQVTM, ANQGSEA. The chain's CDR3 is CSVEAGTTGELFF. The CDR3 DNA follows: TGCAGCGTTGAGGCAGGGACGACCGGGGAGCTGTTTTTT.

This chain joins TRBV30 and TRBJ1-2; 11 nucleotides align to TRBD1. Trimming at V came to 0 bases and at J to 8 bases, leaving 2 bases not matched to a gene. Germline CDR1 is GTSNPN and CDR2 is SVGIG (reference sequence). The CDR3 covers 13 residues. The DNA of the CDR3 is TGTGCCTGGAGTGTGGACAGGGGGCTAGGCTACACCTTC. Protein: CAWSVDRGLGYTF.

The chain combines TRBV29-1 with TRBJ1-1; TRBD1 aligns across 11 bases. The V and J ends lost 4 bases and 2 bases, in that order; junction bases with no gene match: 0. Looked up from germline, CDR1 is SQVTM and CDR2 is ANQGSEA. The CDR3 contains 13 residues. CDR3 amino acids: CSVGTGGNTEAFF. The CDR3 DNA sequence: TGCAGCGTTGGGACAGGGGGCAACACTGAAGCTTTCTTT.

The chain combines TRBV20-1 with TRBJ2-1; TRBD2 matches at 10 bases. J gave up 2 bases and V 6 bases, and 7 bases lay outside the gene matches. The CDR3 totals 15 residues. Germline V gene sequence: CDR1 DFQATT, CDR2 SNEGSKA (reference sequence). The CDR3 DNA follows: TGCAGTGCCAATATAGCGGGAGGAACCTACAATGAGCAGTTCTTC. This translates into CSANIAGGTYNEQFF.

The V call is TRBV20-1, the J call TRBJ2-5, with D possibly being TRBD1 or TRBD2 (5 bases each). Trimming stripped 3 bases from V and 7 bases from J, with 21 bases between. Germline values: CDR1 DFQATT, CDR2 SNEGSKA (reference sequence). The length of the CDR3 is 15 residues. The CDR3 spells CSASTNVGALVTQYF. CDR3 nucleotide sequence: TGCAGTGCTAGCACAAACGTCGGGGCCTTGGTGACCCAGTACTTC.

The chain employs TRBV6-6 and TRBJ1-5; TRBD1 agrees at 9 bases. CDR3 size: 14 residues. Germline trimming cut 7 bases from V and 2 bases from J; bases unmatched to any gene: 3. CDR1 is MNHNY and CDR2 is SVGAGI in the germline V gene (reference sequence). CDR3 DNA: TGTGCCAGCATTAGGGACAGGGGCAATCAGCCCCAGCATTTT. This sequence encodes CASIRDRGNQPQHF.

The chain joins TRBV30 to TRBJ1-2; a possible D gene is TRBD1 (5 bases). The V gene's germline CDR1 is GTSNPN and CDR2 SVGIG (reference sequence). V dropped 0 bases and J dropped 4 bases, with 12 bases sitting between them. This CDR3 has 14 amino acids. For the CDR3, the DNA is TGTGCCTGGAGTGTGGGACGGCAGAGCTATGGCTACACCTTC. Translating gives CAWSVGRQSYGYTF.

The chain joins TRBV12-3 or TRBV12-4 to TRBJ2-2, with 8 bases fitting TRBD1. The CDR3 runs 15 residues. Unmatched junction bases numbered 3, after V lost 3 bases and J lost 3 bases. CDR3 DNA: TGTGCCAGCAGTTTGGGCAGGGGGCACACCGGGGAGCTGTTTTTT. Translated: CASSLGRGHTGELFF.

The gene calls are TRBV10-3 and TRBJ1-4; 7 nucleotides line up with TRBD1. The germline gives CDR1 ENHRY, CDR2 SYGVKD. The CDR3 is made up of 14 amino acids. V was clipped by 4 bases and J by 7 bases; unmatched bases: 6. The CDR3 DNA is TGTGCCATCAGTGGGGACAGAGACCCTGAAAAACTGTTTTTT. It yields the protein CAISGDRDPEKLFF.

The chain employs TRBV29-1 and TRBJ2-1, with D possibly TRBD2 on 5 matching bases. The CDR3 runs to 14 residues. Germline-derived CDR1 and CDR2 are SQVTM and ANQGSEA. V gave up 2 bases and J gave up 2 bases, with 10 bases separating them. CDR3 in DNA: TGCAGCGTTGAAAAGACTATAGCCTACAATGAGCAGTTCTTC. Its translation is CSVEKTIAYNEQFF.

The chain is built from TRBV3-1 and TRBJ2-2; either TRBD1 or TRBD2 may supply D (5 bases each). CDR1 LGHDT and CDR2 YNNKEL come from the germline V gene (reference sequence). Trimming removed 1 base from V and 2 bases from J, with 11 bases in between. The CDR3 runs 16 residues. The CDR3 bases are TGTGCCAGCAGCCAAGTTATCAGGGACAACACCGGGGAGCTGTTTTTT. It yields the protein CASSQVIRDNTGELFF.

This sequence joins TRBV29-1 and TRBJ1-2, with D maybe TRBD1 (5 bases). Germline V gene data show CDR1 as SQVTM and CDR2 as ANQGSEA. The V gene lost 3 bases and the J gene lost 11 bases, with 10 bases spanning the gap. This CDR3 region has 10 residues. CDR3 sequence (DNA): TGCAGCGTTGAGACAGCATCTTACACCTTC. It is translated as CSVETASYTF.

The V call is TRBV3-1, the J call TRBJ2-3; no reliable D call. CDR1 and CDR2 (germline): LGHDT, YNNKEL (reference sequence). CDR3 length: 15 residues. The V end was cut by 1 base, the J end by 2 bases, with 10 bases between. CDR3 region: CASSQARFSTDTQYF. CDR3 sequence (DNA): TGTGCCAGCAGCCAAGCTCGATTCTCCACAGATACGCAGTATTTT.

To note about this clonotype: Germline and junction disagree at one end, which may indicate a read error. The CDR3 nucleotides read TGTGCTAGCAGCCCGACGCGCGCCGGGGAGCTGTTTTTT. Residues: CASSPTRAGELFF. The chain carries TRBV7-7 and TRBJ2-2; D not certain. The CDR3 totals 13 residues. CDR1 is SSHAT and CDR2 is FNYEAQ in the germline V gene (reference sequence). Looking up the rest from reference TRBV7-7 and TRBJ2-2 gives the full variable domain: GAGVSQSPRYKVTKRGQDVTLRCDPISSHATLYWYQQALGQGPEFLTYFNYEAQPDKSGLPSDRFSAERPEGSISTLTIQRTEQRDSAMYRCASSPTRAGELFFGEGSRLTVL.

The chain has TRBV2 and TRBJ2-7, with 12 bases matching TRBD2. The CDR3 totals 15 residues. Germline V gene data show CDR1 as SNHLY and CDR2 as FYNNEI. V trimming: 3 bases; J trimming: 0 bases; junction bases outside the gene matches: 0. CDR3 loop: CASSETSGSSYEQYF. CDR3 sequence (DNA): TGTGCCAGCAGTGAGACTAGCGGGAGCTCCTACGAGCAGTACTTC.